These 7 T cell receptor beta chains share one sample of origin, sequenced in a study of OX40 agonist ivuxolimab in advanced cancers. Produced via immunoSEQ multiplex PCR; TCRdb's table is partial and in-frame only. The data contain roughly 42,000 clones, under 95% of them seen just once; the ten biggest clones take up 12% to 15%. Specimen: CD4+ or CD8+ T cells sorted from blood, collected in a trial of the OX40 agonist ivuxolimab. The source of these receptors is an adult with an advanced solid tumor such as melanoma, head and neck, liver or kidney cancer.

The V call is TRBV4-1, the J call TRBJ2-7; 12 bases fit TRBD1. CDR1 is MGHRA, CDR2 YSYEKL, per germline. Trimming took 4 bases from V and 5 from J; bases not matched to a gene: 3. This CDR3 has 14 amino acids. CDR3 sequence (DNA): TGCGCCAGCAGCCCGGGACAGGGGGCCAACGAGCAGTACTTC. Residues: CASSPGQGANEQYF.

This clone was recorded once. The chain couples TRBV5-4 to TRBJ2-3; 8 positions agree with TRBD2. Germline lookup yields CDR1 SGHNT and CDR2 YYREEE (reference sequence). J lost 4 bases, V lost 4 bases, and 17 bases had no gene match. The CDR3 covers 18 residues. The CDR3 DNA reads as TGTGCCAGCAGCCCCGAACCGTTTATAGCGGGAAACCCAGATACGCAGTATTTT. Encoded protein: CASSPEPFIAGNPDTQYF. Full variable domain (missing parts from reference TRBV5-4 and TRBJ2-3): ETGVTQSPTHLIKTRGQQVTLRCSSQSGHNTVSWYQQALGQGPQFIFQYYREEENGRGNFPPRFSGLQFPNYSSELNVNALELDDSALYLCASSPEPFIAGNPDTQYFGPGTRLTVL.

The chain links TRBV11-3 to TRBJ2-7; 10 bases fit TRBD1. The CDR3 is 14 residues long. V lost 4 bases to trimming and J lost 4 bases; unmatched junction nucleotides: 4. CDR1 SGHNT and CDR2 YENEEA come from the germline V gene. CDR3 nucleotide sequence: TGTGCCAGCAGCTCCCGGGACAGGGGATACGAGCAGTACTTC. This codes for CASSSRDRGYEQYF.

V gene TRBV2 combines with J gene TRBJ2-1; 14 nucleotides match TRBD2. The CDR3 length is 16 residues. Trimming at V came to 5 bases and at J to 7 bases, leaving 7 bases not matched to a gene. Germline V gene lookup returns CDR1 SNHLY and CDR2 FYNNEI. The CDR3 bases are TGTGCCAGCAGTTCAAAGACTAGCGGGAGGGGGAATGAGCAGTTCTTC. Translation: CASSSKTSGRGNEQFF.

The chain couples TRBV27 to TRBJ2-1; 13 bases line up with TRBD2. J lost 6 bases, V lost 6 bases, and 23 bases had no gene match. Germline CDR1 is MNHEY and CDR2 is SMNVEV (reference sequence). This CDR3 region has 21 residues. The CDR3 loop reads CASSLMRLAGGDNSYRNEQFF. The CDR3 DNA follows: TGTGCCAGCAGCCTGATGAGACTAGCGGGAGGAGATAACAGTTATCGCAATGAGCAGTTCTTC.

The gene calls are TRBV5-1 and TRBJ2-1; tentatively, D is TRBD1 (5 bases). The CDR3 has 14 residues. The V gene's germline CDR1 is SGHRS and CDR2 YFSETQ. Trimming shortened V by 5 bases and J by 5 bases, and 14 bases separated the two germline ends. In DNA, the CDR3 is TGCGCCAGCAGACGATACAGGACCGACAATGAGCAGTTCTTC. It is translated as CASRRYRTDNEQFF.

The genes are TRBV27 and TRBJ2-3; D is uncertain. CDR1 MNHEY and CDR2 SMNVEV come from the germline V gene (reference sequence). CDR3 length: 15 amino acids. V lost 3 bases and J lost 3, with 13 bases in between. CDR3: CASSFSGLMTDTQYF. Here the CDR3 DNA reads TGTGCCAGCAGTTTCTCAGGCCTCATGACAGATACGCAGTATTTT.